This T cell receptor (beta chain) originates from a study of cytomegalovirus exposure and HLA in healthy donors. Study background: Researchers previously reported finding 117 million unique TCR beta sequences from around 200 million T cells. Findings and limits, study-wide: Presence/absence analyses assumed roughly uniform sequencing depth across donors.

Vbeta (60) and Jbeta (13) primers were used in the PCR. Assay used: immunoSEQ multiplex PCR; TCRdb lists only in-frame clones, some missing. The sample yields some 150,000 clones, 55% to 65% seen once. This clone was detected a few times. Its matching antigen is unknown. The CDR3 is made up of 14 amino acids. Germline CDR1 is SGHNT and CDR2 is YENEEA. Trimming removed 7 bases from V and 8 bases from J; junction bases left unmatched: 9. Sequenced: PBMCs. This receptor was obtained from a man aged 40-49 years in good health and CMV-seronegative. The chain couples TRBV11-3 to TRBJ2-1; TRBD2 matches 9 bases. As DNA, the CDR3 is TGTGCCAGCAAAATTGGTCCTAGCGGGGATGAGCAGTTCTTC. Encoded protein: CASKIGPSGDEQFF.